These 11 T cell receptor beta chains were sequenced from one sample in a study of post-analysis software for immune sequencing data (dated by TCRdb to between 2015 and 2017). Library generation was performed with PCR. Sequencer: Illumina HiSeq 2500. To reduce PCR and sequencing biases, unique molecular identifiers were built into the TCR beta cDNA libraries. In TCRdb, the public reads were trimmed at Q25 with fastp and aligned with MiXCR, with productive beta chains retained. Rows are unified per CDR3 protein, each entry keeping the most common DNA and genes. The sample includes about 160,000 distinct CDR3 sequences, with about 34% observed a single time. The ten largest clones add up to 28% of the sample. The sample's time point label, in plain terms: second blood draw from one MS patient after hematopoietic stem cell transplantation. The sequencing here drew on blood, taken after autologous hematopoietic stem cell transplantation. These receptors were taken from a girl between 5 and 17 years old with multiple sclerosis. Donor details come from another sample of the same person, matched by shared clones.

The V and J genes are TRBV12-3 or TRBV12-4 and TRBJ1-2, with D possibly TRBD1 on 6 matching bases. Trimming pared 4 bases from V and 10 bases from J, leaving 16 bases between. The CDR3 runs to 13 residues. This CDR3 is CASSSPRGKNYTF. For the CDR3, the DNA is TGTGCCAGCAGTTCCCCCAGGGGTAAGAACTACACCTTC.

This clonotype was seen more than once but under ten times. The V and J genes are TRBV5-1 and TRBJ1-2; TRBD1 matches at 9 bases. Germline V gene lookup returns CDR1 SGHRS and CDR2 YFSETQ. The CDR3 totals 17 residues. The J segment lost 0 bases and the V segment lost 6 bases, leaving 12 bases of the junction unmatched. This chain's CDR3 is CASNTPGQGVANYGYTF. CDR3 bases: TGCGCCAGCAATACTCCGGGACAGGGAGTTGCTAACTATGGCTACACCTTC.

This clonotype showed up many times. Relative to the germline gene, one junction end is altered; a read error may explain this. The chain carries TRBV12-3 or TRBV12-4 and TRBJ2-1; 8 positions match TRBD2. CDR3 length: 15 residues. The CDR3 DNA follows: TGTGCCAGCAGTGTAGCGGGAAGGGTGGTCAATGAGCAGTTCTTC. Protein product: CASSVAGRVVNEQFF.

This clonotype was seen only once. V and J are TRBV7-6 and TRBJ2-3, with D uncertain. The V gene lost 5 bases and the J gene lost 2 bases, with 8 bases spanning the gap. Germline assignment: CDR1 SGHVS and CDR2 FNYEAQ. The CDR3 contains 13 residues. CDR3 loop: CASSERTTDTQYF. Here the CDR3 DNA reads TGTGCCAGCAGCGAAAGGACCACAGATACGCAGTATTTT.

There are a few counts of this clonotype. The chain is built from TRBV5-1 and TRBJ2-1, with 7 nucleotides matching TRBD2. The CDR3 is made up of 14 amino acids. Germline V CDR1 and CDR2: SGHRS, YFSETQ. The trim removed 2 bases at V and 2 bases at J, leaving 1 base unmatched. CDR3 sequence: CASSFREAYNEQFF. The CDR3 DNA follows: TGCGCCAGCAGCTTTCGGGAGGCCTACAATGAGCAGTTCTTC.

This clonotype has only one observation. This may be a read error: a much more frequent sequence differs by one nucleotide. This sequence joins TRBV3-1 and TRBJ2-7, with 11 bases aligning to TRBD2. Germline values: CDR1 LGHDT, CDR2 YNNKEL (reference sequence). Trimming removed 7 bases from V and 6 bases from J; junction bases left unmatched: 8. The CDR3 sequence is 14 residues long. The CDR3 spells CASTHSGRAGEQYF. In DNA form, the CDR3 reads TGTGCCAGCACACATAGCGGGAGGGCTGGCGAGCAGTACTTC.

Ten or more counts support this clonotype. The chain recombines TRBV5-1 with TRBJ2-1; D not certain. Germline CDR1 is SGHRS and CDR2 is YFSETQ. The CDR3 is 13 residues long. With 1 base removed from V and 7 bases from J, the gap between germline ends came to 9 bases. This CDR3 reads CASSLNTQNEQFF. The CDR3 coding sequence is TGCGCCAGCAGCTTGAACACCCAAAATGAGCAGTTCTTC.

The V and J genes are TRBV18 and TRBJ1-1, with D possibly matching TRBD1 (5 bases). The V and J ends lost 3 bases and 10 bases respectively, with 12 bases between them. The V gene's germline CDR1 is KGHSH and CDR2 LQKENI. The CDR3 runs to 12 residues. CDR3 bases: TGTGCCAGCTCACCGGGGGACGGCGCAGCTTTCTTT. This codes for CASSPGDGAAFF.

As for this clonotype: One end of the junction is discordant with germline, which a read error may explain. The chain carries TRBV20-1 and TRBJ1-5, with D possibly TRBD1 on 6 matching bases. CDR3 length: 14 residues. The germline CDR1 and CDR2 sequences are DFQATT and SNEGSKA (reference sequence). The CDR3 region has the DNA TGCAGTGCTAGAGGGGGAAGGGACAATCGGCCCCAGCATTTT. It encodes CSARGGRDNRPQHF.

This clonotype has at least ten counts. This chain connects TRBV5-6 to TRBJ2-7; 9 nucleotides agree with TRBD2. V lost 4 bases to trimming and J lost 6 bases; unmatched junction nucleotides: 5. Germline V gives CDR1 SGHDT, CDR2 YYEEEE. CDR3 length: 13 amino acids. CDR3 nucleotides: TGTGCCAGCAGCCCGGGACTAGCTGGCGAGCAGTACTTC. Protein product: CASSPGLAGEQYF.

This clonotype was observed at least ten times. The CDR3 DNA reads as TGTGCCACCAGGGGTACTAGCGATAGAGGAGATACGCAGTATTTT. Amino acids: CATRGTSDRGDTQYF. The chain recombines TRBV24-1 with TRBJ2-3; 7 bases line up with TRBD2. V dropped 7 bases and J dropped 5; count of bases not matched to a gene: 11. This CDR3 has 15 residues. Germline assignment: CDR1 KGHDR and CDR2 SFDVKD.